These T cell receptor beta chains were read from a single sample in a study of blood T cell repertoires in COVID-19. Clones were read by immunoSEQ multiplex PCR, and TCRdb kept only the in-frame ones, dropping some. This table holds fewer than 75,000 clones, about 92% found once. Material: peripheral blood. These receptors originate from a human donor in a cohort sampled during active COVID-19. Each CDR3 is given with its conserved first and last residue. A D gene is named only where the DNA matches it firmly. Size is omitted from some rows. Given values are once, few, many or a class for expanded clones.

v_call	d_call	clone_size	j_call	cdr3_nt	cdr3_aa
TRBV27	TRBD2	-	TRBJ2-7	TGTGCCAGCAGACCCTCACGGGGGGTAGGAGAGCAGTACTTC	CASRPSRGVGEQYF
TRBV19	TRBD1	once	TRBJ1-3	TGTGCCAGTAGTACCGCCCGACAGGGTACGGGAAACACCATATATTTT	CASSTARQGTGNTIYF
TRBV5-8	TRBD1	few	TRBJ1-1	TGTGCCAGCAGCTTTAACAGGGGCACTGAAGCTTTCTTT	CASSFNRGTEAFF
TRBV10-3	-	-	TRBJ2-1	TGTGCCATCCGAGTAGGACTAAACAATGAGCAGTTCTTC	CAIRVGLNNEQFF
TRBV5-5	-	-	TRBJ2-5	TGTGCCAGCAGCTCCTTACTGGGAGGCACGTCAGAGACCCAGTACTTC	CASSSLLGGTSETQYF
TRBV7-9	-	-	TRBJ2-5	TGTGCCAGCAGCTCGCGGGAGACCCAGTACTTC	CASSSRETQYF
TRBV4-1	-	once	TRBJ2-1	TGCGCCAGCAGCCAGACGGGCTCCTACAATGAGCAGTTCTTC	CASSQTGSYNEQFF
TRBV7-2	TRBD2	-	TRBJ2-3	TGTGCCAGCAGCTTAAGCGGGGGCGCAGATACGCAGTATTTT	CASSLSGGADTQYF
TRBV9	TRBD2	-	TRBJ2-2	TGTGCCAGCAGCGTAGGGGGCGGGAGATCTACCGGGGAGCTGTTTTTT	CASSVGGGRSTGELFF
TRBV7-6	-	-	TRBJ1-4	TGTGCCAGCAGCTCAACACCTTTGGACAGAGACTCAACTAATGAAAAACTGTTTTTT	CASSSTPLDRDSTNEKLFF
TRBV5-1	TRBD2	-	TRBJ2-1	TGCGCCAGCAGCTTGGATGGGACTAGCGGGACCTACAATGAGCAGTTCTTC	CASSLDGTSGTYNEQFF
TRBV24-1	-	once	TRBJ2-5	TGTGCCACCAGTGCAGGAGAGACCCAGTACTTC	CATSAGETQYF